These 21 T cell receptor beta chains originate from one sample sequenced in a study of blood T cell repertoires in COVID-19. Sequencing used immunoSEQ multiplex PCR; TCRdb keeps in-frame clones, though not all of them. The sample has fewer than 400,000 clones, roughly nine tenths seen once; the top ten hold approximately 1.5%. Input material: PBMCs or T cells enriched from blood (not recorded which). The receptors stem from a woman in her 30s who had recovered from COVID-19.

J is TRBJ2-3 and V is TRBV7-3; D call uncertain. The germline gives CDR1 SGHTA, CDR2 FQGTGA. The CDR3 runs 14 residues. Between the trimmed V and J ends, which lost 2 bases and 2 bases, there was a span of 8 bases. The chain's CDR3 is CASSLRVTTDTQYF. The CDR3 DNA sequence: TGTGCCAGCAGCTTACGGGTTACCACAGATACGCAGTATTTT. Drawing the rest from reference TRBV7-3 and TRBJ2-3, the complete variable domain is GAGVSQTPSNKVTEKGKYVELRCDPISGHTALYWYRQSLGQGPEFLIYFQGTGAADDSGLPNDRFFAVRPEGSVSTLKIQRTERGDSAVYLCASSLRVTTDTQYFGPGTRLTVL.

The genes are TRBV5-4 and TRBJ2-5, with 7 bases matching TRBD2. The length of the CDR3 is 14 residues. Per the germline V gene, CDR1 is SGHNT and CDR2 is YYREEE (reference sequence). V gave up 4 bases and J gave up 4 bases; unmatched junction bases: 7. Written as DNA, the CDR3 is TGTGCCAGCAGCACGACCGGGACTACAGAGACCCAGTACTTC. It yields the protein CASSTTGTTETQYF.

The genes are TRBV19 and TRBJ1-5, with unresolved D. The CDR3 runs 13 residues. The germline V gene encodes CDR1 LNHDA and CDR2 SQIVND (reference sequence). The V end was cut by 0 bases, the J end by 3 bases, with 3 bases between. The CDR3 DNA sequence: TGTGCCAGTAGTATAGATCTCAATCAGCCCCAGCATTTT. It is translated as CASSIDLNQPQHF.

This clone was detected once. The chain combines TRBV23-1 with TRBJ1-1; no reliable D call. TRBV23-1 is designated an ORF whose function remains uncertain. The V end lost 0 bases, the J end lost 1 base, and 15 bases lay between the germline ends. CDR3 length: 17 residues. The CDR3 is CASSQSKAPGRNTEAFF. The CDR3 bases are TGCGCCAGCAGTCAATCGAAGGCGCCGGGTCGGAACACTGAAGCTTTCTTT.

J is TRBJ1-1 and V is TRBV5-6; TRBD1 aligns across 7 bases. CDR1 and CDR2 (germline): SGHDT, YYEEEE. Trimming cost V 4 bases and J 1 base; bases outside gene matches: 10. This CDR3 has 16 amino acids. The CDR3 loop reads CASSVHRGMGNTEAFF. CDR3 sequence (DNA): TGTGCCAGCAGCGTACACAGGGGAATGGGGAACACTGAAGCTTTCTTT.

This chain connects TRBV28 to TRBJ1-5, with TRBD1 as a possible D gene (6 bases). The CDR3 has 14 amino acids. Germline lookup yields CDR1 MDHEN and CDR2 SYDVKM. V was cut by 8 bases and J by 7 bases, with 18 bases left in between. The CDR3 DNA follows: TGTGCCAGCGAAATCAGGGGTTTTCACCAGCCCCAGCATTTT. Its protein is CASEIRGFHQPQHF.

The chain uses TRBV7-2 and TRBJ1-3; 7 nucleotides agree with TRBD1. Germline CDR1 is SGHTA and CDR2 is FQGNSA. Trimming cost V 3 bases and J 8 bases; bases outside gene matches: 7. The CDR3 has 14 residues. CDR3 residues: CASSLLGQWDTIYF. The CDR3 DNA follows: TGTGCCAGCAGCTTGTTGGGACAGTGGGACACCATATATTTT.

This clone was picked up one time. The chain uses TRBV2 and TRBJ2-2; a possible D gene is TRBD1 (5 bases). The length of the CDR3 is 14 residues. Deletions cut 2 bases from V and 5 bases from J, with 9 bases between. In germline, CDR1 is SNHLY, CDR2 FYNNEI. The CDR3 loop is CASSEMGRTGELFF. The DNA of the CDR3 is TGTGCCAGCAGTGAAATGGGGCGAACCGGGGAGCTGTTTTTT.

V gene TRBV7-3 combines with J gene TRBJ2-2, with unresolved D. This CDR3 has 13 residues. V was cut by 0 bases and J by 5 bases, with 4 bases left in between. Germline V gene data show CDR1 as SGHTA and CDR2 as FQGTGA. The CDR3 reads CASSLTQTGELFF. CDR3 in DNA: TGTGCCAGCAGCTTAACCCAGACCGGGGAGCTGTTTTTT.

The V call is TRBV18, the J call TRBJ2-7; possibly TRBD1 for D (6 bases). Germline V lookup: CDR1 KGHSH, CDR2 LQKENI. Deletions cut 4 bases from V and 6 bases from J, with 16 bases between. The CDR3 runs 14 residues. The CDR3: CASSRGGPEGEQYF. The DNA for the CDR3 is TGTGCCAGCTCACGTGGGGGCCCAGAGGGCGAGCAGTACTTC.

This chain links TRBV30 with TRBJ2-2, with D maybe TRBD1 (5 bases). The CDR3 runs 13 residues. V lost 2 bases and J lost 7, with 11 bases in between. Germline V gene data show CDR1 as GTSNPN and CDR2 as SVGIG (reference sequence). DNA of the CDR3: TGTGCCTGGAGTATAATGACAGACGGGGAGCTGTTTTTT. Amino acids: CAWSIMTDGELFF.

Comments on this clone: Different DNA sequences within this sample yield the same CDR3. The chain links TRBV11-2 to TRBJ1-2; 7 bases are shared with TRBD1. CDR1 and CDR2 (germline): SGHAT, FQNNGV. The CDR3 consists of 13 residues. V was clipped by 2 bases and J by 6 bases; unmatched bases: 3. The CDR3 DNA follows: TGTGCCAGCAGCTTATCACAGGGGAATGGCTACACCTTC. It codes for CASSLSQGNGYTF.

This chain links TRBV30 with TRBJ1-5, with a possible D match to TRBD1 (6 bases). Deletions cut 5 bases from V and 5 bases from J, with 13 bases between. CDR3 size: 13 residues. Germline assignment: CDR1 GTSNPN and CDR2 SVGIG (reference sequence). The CDR3: CAWAGGAHQPQHF. DNA of the CDR3: TGTGCCTGGGCCGGGGGGGCCCATCAGCCCCAGCATTTT.

This chain joins TRBV30 and TRBJ1-1; D possibly corresponds to TRBD1 (5 bases). The CDR3 runs to 16 residues. Germline lookup yields CDR1 GTSNPN and CDR2 SVGIG (reference sequence). The germline V and J ends were trimmed by 4 bases and 8 bases, with 26 bases remaining between them. The CDR3, as DNA: TGTGCCTGGAAACGGCAGGGAACAGGTGAGCAAGCCGAAGCTTTCTTT. It codes for CAWKRQGTGEQAEAFF. Filled out from reference TRBV30 and TRBJ1-1, the complete variable domain reads SQTIHQWPATLVQPVGSPLSLECTVEGTSNPNLYWYRQAAGRGLQLLFYSVGIGQISSEVPQNLSASRPQDRQFILSSKKLLLSDSGFYLCAWKRQGTGEQAEAFFGQGTRLTVV.

The J gene is TRBJ2-1, the V gene TRBV7-9; the match to TRBD2 covers 12 bases. Germline CDR1 and CDR2: SEHNR and FQNEAQ (reference sequence). The CDR3 contains 17 residues. The trim removed 4 bases at V and 2 bases at J, leaving 6 bases unmatched. CDR3 coding DNA: TGTGCCAGCAGCTCTACTAGCGGGAGGACCCCCTACAATGAGCAGTTCTTC. It is translated as CASSSTSGRTPYNEQFF. Based on the CDR3 plus reference TRBV7-9 and TRBJ2-1, the full variable domain is DTGVSQNPRHKITKRGQNVTFRCDPISEHNRLYWYRQTLGQGPEFLTYFQNEAQLEKSRLLSDRFSAERPKGSFSTLEIQRTEQGDSAMYLCASSSTSGRTPYNEQFFGPGTRLTVL.

This chain connects TRBV11-2 to TRBJ1-6; 8 bases agree with TRBD1. Germline lookup yields CDR1 SGHAT and CDR2 FQNNGV. The J segment lost 9 bases and the V segment lost 5 bases, leaving 9 bases of the junction unmatched. The CDR3 has 15 amino acids. The DNA for the CDR3 is TGTGCCAGCAGCCCTATTCTGACAGGGGCTTCACCCCTCCACTTT. This codes for CASSPILTGASPLHF.

CDR3 bases: TGTGCCAGCAGCCGCTCGCTCCCCGGGGATGAGCAGTTCTTC. It specifies CASSRSLPGDEQFF. This rearrangement joins TRBV7-2 to TRBJ2-1; tentatively, D is TRBD2 (5 bases). This CDR3 is 14 amino acids long. Germline V gene sequence: CDR1 SGHTA, CDR2 FQGNSA. V was shortened by 5 bases and J by 8 bases, with 16 bases between the two germline ends. The whole variable domain, filled in from reference TRBV7-2 and TRBJ2-1, reads GAGVSQSPSNKVTEKGKDVELRCDPISGHTALYWYRQSLGQGLEFLIYFQGNSAPDKSGLPSDRFSAERTGGSVSTLTIQRTQQEDSAVYLCASSRSLPGDEQFFGPGTRLTVL.

This clone was seen a single time. This chain uses TRBV7-2 with TRBJ2-1, with 8 positions matching TRBD2. The germline V gene has CDR1 SGHTA and CDR2 FQGNSA. Germline trimming cut 2 bases from V and 7 bases from J; bases unmatched to any gene: 7. The CDR3 is 15 amino acids. The CDR3 spells CASSLMRGAGNEQFF. The DNA of the CDR3 is TGTGCCAGCAGCTTAATGCGGGGGGCGGGGAATGAGCAGTTCTTC.

This chain connects TRBV11-2 to TRBJ1-1; 8 bases line up with TRBD1. The CDR3 totals 13 residues. Per the germline V gene, CDR1 is SGHAT and CDR2 is FQNNGV. V trimming: 5 bases; J trimming: 7 bases; junction bases outside the gene matches: 6. Written as DNA, the CDR3 is TGTGCCAGCAGCGTCCAGGGGGCGATTGAAGCTTTCTTT. It is translated as CASSVQGAIEAFF.

The rearrangement joins TRBV28 to TRBJ2-1; unclear D gene. The CDR3 is 15 residues long. Between the trimmed V and J ends, which lost 6 bases and 3 bases, there was a span of 15 bases. CDR1 and CDR2 (germline): MDHEN, SYDVKM. CDR3 protein: CASSSLSSVYNEQFF. CDR3 coding DNA: TGTGCCAGCAGCTCCCTGTCCTCCGTCTACAATGAGCAGTTCTTC.

The chain employs TRBV10-3 and TRBJ1-2; D not resolved. The CDR3 has 16 residues. The ends were cut back, 0 bases at V and 1 base at J, with 12 bases in the middle. Germline values: CDR1 ENHRY, CDR2 SYGVKD. The CDR3 region has the DNA TGTGCCATCAGTGAGTCGACAAGCAGTTATAACTATGGCTACACCTTC. This codes for CAISESTSSYNYGYTF.